This T cell receptor (beta chain) was obtained from a study of T cells expressing NK-cell markers. Study background: The sequencing cohort of eight donors included seven HCMV-seropositive individuals and one seronegative individual. Study-wide results and caveats: The study found dominant NKG2C+ clonotypes at roughly 1.0-8% of CD8+ T cells in six donors. A few donors' CD3+CD56-NKG2C+ cells were dominated by the same clonotypes.

The germline V gene has CDR1 MDHEN and CDR2 SYDVKM. The CDR3 covers 15 residues. TCRdb processed the 5' RACE reads again and assigns one entry to each CDR3 protein, with no DNA. The sample's table shows approximately 170,000 distinct CDR3 sequences. Remarks on this clonotype: Its antigen is undetermined.

Sequenced material: blood T cells: a sorted CD56 or NKG2C T cell subset, CD4+ or CD8+ T cells, or bulk PBMC T cells (not recorded which). The receptor comes from a man aged 18-70 years in good health. The chain combines TRBV28 with TRBJ2-7; TCRdb names TRBD2, which stays unverified in the absence of DNA. CDR3 protein: CASSLLGTNLYEQYF.